This T cell receptor beta chain comes out of a study of T-cell memory formation after mild COVID-19. TCR alpha and TCR beta cDNA libraries carrying sample barcodes and UMIs came from 5'RACE with constant-segment primers. TCRdb re-called the 5' RACE reads with MiXCR, one entry per CDR3 protein. In the table there are about 430,000 distinct CDR3 sequences, approximately 24% of which are singletons. This clonotype has a handful of counts. J lost 2 bases, V lost 2 bases, and 11 bases had no gene match. The CDR3 sequence is 17 residues long. Germline assignment: CDR1 SGHKS and CDR2 YYEKEE (reference sequence).

This clonotype originated in an adult woman who had mild COVID-19 (a few samples of this study predate the infection). Cell type and time point are not known. Input material: PBMCs or a T cell subset sorted from them (not recorded which). The V gene is TRBV5-5, the J gene TRBJ2-5; 8 bases are a match to TRBD1. The CDR3 bases are TGTGCCAGCAGCTTCAGGACAGGGATTGGGGGACAAGAGACCCAGTACTTC. Its translation is CASSFRTGIGGQETQYF.